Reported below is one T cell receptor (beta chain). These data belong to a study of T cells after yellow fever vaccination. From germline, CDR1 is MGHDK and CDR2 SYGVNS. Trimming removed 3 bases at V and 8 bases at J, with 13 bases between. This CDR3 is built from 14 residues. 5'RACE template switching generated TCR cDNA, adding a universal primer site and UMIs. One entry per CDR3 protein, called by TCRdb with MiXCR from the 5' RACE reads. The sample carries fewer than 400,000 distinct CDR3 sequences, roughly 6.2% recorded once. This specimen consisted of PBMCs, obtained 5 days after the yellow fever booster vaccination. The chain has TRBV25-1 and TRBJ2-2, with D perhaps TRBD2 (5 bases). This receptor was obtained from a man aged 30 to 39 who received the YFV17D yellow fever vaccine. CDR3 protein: CASSDHREQGELFF. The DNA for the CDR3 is TGTGCCAGCAGTGACCACCGGGAACAAGGGGAGCTGTTTTTT.